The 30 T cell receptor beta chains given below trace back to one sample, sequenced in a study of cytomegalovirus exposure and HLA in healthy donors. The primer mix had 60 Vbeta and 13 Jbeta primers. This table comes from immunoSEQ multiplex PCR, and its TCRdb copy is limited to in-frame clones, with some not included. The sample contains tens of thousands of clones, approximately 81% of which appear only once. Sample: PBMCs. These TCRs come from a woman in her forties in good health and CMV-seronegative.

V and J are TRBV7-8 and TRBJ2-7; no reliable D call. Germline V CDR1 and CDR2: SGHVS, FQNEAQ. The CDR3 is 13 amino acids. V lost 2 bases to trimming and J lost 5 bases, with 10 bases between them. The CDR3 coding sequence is TGTGCCAGCAGCTTATCTGCAGGAAACGAGCAGTACTTC. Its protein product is CASSLSAGNEQYF.

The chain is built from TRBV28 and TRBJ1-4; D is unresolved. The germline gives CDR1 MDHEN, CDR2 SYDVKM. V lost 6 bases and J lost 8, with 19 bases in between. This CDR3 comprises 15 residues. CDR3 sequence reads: CASSPLDRVWEKLFF. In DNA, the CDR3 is TGTGCCAGCAGCCCCCTTGACCGGGTCTGGGAAAAACTGTTTTTT.

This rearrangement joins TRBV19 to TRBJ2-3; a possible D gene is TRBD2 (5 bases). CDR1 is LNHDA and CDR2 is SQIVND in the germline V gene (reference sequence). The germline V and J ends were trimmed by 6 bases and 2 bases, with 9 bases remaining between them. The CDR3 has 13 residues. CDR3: CASRRVPTDTQYF. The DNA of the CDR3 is TGTGCCAGTAGGAGGGTACCCACAGATACGCAGTATTTT.

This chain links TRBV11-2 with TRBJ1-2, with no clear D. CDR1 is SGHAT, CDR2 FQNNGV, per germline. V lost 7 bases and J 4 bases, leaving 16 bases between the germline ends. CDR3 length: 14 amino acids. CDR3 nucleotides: TGTGCCAGCACTCCCACCGCGGGGTTCTATGGCTACACCTTC. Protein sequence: CASTPTAGFYGYTF.

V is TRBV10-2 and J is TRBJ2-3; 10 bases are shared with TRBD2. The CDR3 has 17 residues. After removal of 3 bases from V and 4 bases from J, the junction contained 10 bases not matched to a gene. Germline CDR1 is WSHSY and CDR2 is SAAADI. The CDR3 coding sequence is TGCGCCAGCAGTGATTTAAGTCTAGCGGGAGTTTCAGATACGCAGTATTTT. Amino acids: CASSDLSLAGVSDTQYF.

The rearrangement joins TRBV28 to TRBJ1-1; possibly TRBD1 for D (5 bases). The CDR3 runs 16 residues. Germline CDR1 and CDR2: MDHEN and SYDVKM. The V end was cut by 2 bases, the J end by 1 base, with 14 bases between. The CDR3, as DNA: TGTGCCAGCAGTTTAATTCCCACCCAGGGGAACACTGAAGCTTTCTTT. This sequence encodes CASSLIPTQGNTEAFF.

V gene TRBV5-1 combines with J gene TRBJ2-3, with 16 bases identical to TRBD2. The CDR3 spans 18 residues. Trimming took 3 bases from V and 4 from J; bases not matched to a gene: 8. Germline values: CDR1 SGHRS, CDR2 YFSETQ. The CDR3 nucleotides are TGCGCCAGCAGCTCGGGACTAGCGGGAGGGCCTGTGTCAGATACGCAGTATTTT. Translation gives CASSSGLAGGPVSDTQYF. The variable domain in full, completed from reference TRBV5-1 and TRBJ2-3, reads KAGVTQTPRYLIKTRGQQVTLSCSPISGHRSVSWYQQTPGQGLQFLFEYFSETQRNKGNFPGRFSGRQFSNSRSEMNVSTLELGDSALYLCASSSGLAGGPVSDTQYFGPGTRLTVL.

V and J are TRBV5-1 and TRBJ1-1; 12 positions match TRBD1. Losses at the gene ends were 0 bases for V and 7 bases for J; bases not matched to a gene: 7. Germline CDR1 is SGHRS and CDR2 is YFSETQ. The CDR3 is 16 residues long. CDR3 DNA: TGCGCCAGCAGCTTGGGGGGGACAGGGGGCTTTGGTGAAGCTTTCTTT. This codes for CASSLGGTGGFGEAFF.

CDR3 nucleotides: TGTGCCAGCAGTTTATGGGGGGACAGGGAAGGGGGTTCACCCCTCCACTTT. This sequence encodes CASSLWGDREGGSPLHF. This chain connects TRBV28 to TRBJ1-6; 9 bases match TRBD1. The length of the CDR3 is 17 residues. The germline V gene encodes CDR1 MDHEN and CDR2 SYDVKM. With V trimmed by 0 bases and J by 9 bases, 9 bases remained unmatched.

CDR3 residues: CASSPQTVTYEQYF. The CDR3 DNA reads TGTGCCAGCAGCCCCCAGACAGTCACTTACGAGCAGTACTTC. The J gene is TRBJ2-7, the V gene TRBV11-1, with a tentative D call TRBD1 (5 bases). V dropped 5 bases and J dropped 4 bases, with 15 bases sitting between them. Germline-derived CDR1 and CDR2 are SGHAT and FQDESV (reference sequence). The CDR3 sequence is 14 residues long.

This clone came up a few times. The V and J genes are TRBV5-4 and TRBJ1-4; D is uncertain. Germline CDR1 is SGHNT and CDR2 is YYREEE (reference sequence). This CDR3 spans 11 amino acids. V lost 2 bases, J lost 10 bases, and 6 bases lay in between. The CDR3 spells CASSFGGKLFF. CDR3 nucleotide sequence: TGTGCCAGCAGCTTTGGCGGAAAACTGTTTTTT. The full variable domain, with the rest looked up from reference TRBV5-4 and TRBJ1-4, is ETGVTQSPTHLIKTRGQQVTLRCSSQSGHNTVSWYQQALGQGPQFIFQYYREEENGRGNFPPRFSGLQFPNYSSELNVNALELDDSALYLCASSFGGKLFFGSGTQLSVL.

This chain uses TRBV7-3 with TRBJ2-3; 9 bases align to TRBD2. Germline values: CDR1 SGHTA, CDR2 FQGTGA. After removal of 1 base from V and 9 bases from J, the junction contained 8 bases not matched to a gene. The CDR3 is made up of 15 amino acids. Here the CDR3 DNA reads TGTGCCAGCAGCTTAAATCACGGCGGGAGGGGGACGCAGTATTTT. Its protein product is CASSLNHGGRGTQYF.

The CDR3 region is CASSLNSQETQYF. As DNA, the CDR3 is TGTGCCAGCAGCTTGAACAGCCAAGAGACCCAGTACTTC. This chain links TRBV5-4 with TRBJ2-5, with D unclear. V lost 1 base, J lost 1 base, and 5 bases lay in between. The CDR3 totals 13 residues. Germline CDR1 SGHNT, CDR2 YYREEE (reference sequence).

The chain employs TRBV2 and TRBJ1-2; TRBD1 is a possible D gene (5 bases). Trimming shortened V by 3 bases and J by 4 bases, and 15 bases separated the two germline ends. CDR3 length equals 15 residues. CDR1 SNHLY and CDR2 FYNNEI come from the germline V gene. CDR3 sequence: CASSEGGEFGYGYTF. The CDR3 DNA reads TGTGCCAGCAGTGAGGGGGGGGAGTTCGGCTATGGCTACACCTTC.

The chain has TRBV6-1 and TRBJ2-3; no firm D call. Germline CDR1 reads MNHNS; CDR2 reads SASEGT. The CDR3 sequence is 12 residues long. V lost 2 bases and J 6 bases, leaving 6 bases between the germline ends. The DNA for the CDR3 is TGTGCCAGCAGTGAACTGAGGGATACGCAGTATTTT. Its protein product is CASSELRDTQYF.

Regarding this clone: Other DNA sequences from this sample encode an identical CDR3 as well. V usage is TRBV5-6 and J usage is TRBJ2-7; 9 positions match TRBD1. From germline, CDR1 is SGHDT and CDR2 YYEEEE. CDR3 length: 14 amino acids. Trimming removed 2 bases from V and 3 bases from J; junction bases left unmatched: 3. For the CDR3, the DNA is TGTGCCAGCAGCTTAGGGACAGGGTACTACGAGCAGTACTTC. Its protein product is CASSLGTGYYEQYF.

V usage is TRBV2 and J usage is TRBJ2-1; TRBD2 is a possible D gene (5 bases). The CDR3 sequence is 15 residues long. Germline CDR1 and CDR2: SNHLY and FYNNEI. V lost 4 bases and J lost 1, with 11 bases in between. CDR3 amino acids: CASSGNSVSYNEQFF. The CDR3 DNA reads TGTGCCAGCAGTGGGAATAGCGTGTCCTACAATGAGCAGTTCTTC.

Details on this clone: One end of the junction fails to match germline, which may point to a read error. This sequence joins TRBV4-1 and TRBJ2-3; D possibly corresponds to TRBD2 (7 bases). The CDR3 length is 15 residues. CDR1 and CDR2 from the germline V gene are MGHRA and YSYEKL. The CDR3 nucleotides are TGCGCCAGCAGCCAAGGAGAGCGGGACACAGATGCGCAGTATTTT. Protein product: CASSQGERDTDAQYF.

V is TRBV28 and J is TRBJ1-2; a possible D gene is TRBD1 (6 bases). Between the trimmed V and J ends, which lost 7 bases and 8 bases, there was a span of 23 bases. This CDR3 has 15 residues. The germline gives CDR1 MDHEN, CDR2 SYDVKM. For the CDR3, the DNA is TGTGCCAGCACCAAAAACAGGGATACGTTTCGAGGCTACACCTTC. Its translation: CASTKNRDTFRGYTF.

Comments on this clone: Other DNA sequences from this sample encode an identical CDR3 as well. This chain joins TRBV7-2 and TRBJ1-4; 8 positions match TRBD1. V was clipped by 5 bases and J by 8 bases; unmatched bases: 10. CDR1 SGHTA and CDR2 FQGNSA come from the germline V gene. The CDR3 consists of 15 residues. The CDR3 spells CASSPRTGRHEKLFF. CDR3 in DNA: TGTGCCAGCAGCCCACGGACAGGGAGACACGAAAAACTGTTTTTT.

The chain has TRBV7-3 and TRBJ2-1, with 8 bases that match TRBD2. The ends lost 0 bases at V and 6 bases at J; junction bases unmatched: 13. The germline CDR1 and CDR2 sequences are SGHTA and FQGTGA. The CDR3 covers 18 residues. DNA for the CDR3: TGTGCCAGCAGCTTAACTGCGATTGGACTAGCTCGATCCAATGAGCAGTTCTTC. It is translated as CASSLTAIGLARSNEQFF.

CDR3 residues: CSVWGQGTEKLFF. DNA of the CDR3: TGCAGCGTCTGGGGACAGGGGACTGAAAAACTGTTTTTT. V is TRBV29-1 and J is TRBJ1-4, with 10 bases matching TRBD1. This CDR3 spans 13 amino acids. Germline V gene sequence: CDR1 SQVTM, CDR2 ANQGSEA. After removal of 6 bases from V and 7 bases from J, the junction contained 5 bases not matched to a gene.

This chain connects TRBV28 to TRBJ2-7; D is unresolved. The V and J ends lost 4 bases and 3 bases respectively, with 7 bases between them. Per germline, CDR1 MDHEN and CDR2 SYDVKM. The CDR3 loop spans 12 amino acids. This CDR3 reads CASSSRFYEQYF. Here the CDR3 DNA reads TGTGCCAGCAGTTCCCGGTTCTACGAGCAGTACTTC.

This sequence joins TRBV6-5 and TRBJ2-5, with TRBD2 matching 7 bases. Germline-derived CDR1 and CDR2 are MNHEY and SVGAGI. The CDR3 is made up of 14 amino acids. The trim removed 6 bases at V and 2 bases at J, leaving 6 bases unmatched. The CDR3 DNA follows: TGTGCCAGCAGCGTCCGGGGGGTACAAGAGACCCAGTACTTC. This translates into CASSVRGVQETQYF.

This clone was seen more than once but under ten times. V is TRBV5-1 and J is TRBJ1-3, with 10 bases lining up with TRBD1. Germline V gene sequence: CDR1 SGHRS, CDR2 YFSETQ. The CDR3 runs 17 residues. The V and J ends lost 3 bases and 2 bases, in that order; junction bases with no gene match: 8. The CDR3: CASSYISGTGAGNTIYF. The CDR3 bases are TGCGCCAGCAGCTACATATCCGGGACAGGGGCTGGAAACACCATATATTTT.

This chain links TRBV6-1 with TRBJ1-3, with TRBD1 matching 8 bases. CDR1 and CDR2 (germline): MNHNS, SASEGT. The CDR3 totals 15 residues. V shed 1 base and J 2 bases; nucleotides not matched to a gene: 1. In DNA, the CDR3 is TGTGCCAGCAGTGAAGAGACAGGGGCTGGAAACACCATATATTTT. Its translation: CASSEETGAGNTIYF.

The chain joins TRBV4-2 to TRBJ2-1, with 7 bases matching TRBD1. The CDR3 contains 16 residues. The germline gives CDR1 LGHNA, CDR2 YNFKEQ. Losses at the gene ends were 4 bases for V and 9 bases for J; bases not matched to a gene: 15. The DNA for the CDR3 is TGTGCCAGCAGCCGGACCGGGACAGTTTTCTTACCTGAGCAGTTCTTC. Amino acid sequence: CASSRTGTVFLPEQFF.

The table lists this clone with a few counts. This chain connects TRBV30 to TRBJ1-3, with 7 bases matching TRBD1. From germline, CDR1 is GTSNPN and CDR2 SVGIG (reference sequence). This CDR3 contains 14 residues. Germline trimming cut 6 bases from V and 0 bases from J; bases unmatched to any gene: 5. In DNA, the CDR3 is TGTGCCTGTCACCGGGACAGCTCTGGAAACACCATATATTTT. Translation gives CACHRDSSGNTIYF.

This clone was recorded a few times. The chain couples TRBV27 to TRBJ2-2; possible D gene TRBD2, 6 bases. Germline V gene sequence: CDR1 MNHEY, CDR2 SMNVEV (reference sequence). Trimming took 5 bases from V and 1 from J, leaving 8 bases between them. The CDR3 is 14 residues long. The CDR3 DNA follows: TGTGCCAGCAGTAATAGCGGGAACACCGGGGAGCTGTTTTTT. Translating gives CASSNSGNTGELFF.

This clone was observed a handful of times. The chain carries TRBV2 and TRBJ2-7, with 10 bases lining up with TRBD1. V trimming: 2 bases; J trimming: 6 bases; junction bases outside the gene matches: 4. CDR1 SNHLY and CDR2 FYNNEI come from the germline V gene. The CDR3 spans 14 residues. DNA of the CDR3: TGTGCCAGCAGTGAACGGGGACAGGGGCCCGAGCAGTACTTC. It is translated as CASSERGQGPEQYF.